The T cell receptor (beta chain) under discussion was sequenced for a study of beta chain features in type 1 diabetes. General study points: The cDNA sequencing approach could over-represent high-TCR-expressing cells. A moderate, significant TCRB CDR3 shortening appeared in type 1 diabetes across four CD4+ subsets.

The isolated RNA, all of it, was reverse transcribed, so expressed TCRB transcripts were what got sequenced. Sequencing was performed with immunoSEQ multiplex PCR; in TCRdb, only in-frame clones are kept and a portion is missing. The sample lists about 53,000 clones, 52% occurring once. Points on this clone: The antigen is undetermined.

Germline loops: CDR1 MDHEN, CDR2 SYDVKM. The CDR3 contains 17 residues. The V gene end was trimmed by 3 bases and the J gene end by 2 bases; junction bases not matched to a gene: 12. The chain recombines TRBV28 with TRBJ1-2, with 7 nucleotides matching TRBD1. The sample comprised Tregs from blood. The clonotype was recovered from a woman in her thirties or forties with type 1 diabetes. CDR3 in amino acids: CASSFGDSVLQNYGYTF. CDR3 bases: TGTGCCAGCAGTTTCGGGGACAGCGTTTTACAAAACTATGGCTACACCTTC.